A selection of T cell receptor beta chains follows, all from one sample in a study of T cell responses to AZD1222 COVID-19 vaccine. Clones were read by immunoSEQ multiplex PCR, and TCRdb kept only the in-frame ones, dropping some. Of approximately 120,000 clones listed, 80% to 90% are singletons. The specimen was peripheral blood, collected 28 days after the second AZD1222 dose. These receptor sequences come from an adult who received the AZD1222 COVID-19 vaccine. The CDR3 runs from the conserved cysteine through the conserved F or W. The order of the fields is V gene, J gene, CDR3 protein.

TRBV6-5,TRBJ2-7,CASSRGSNYEQYF
TRBV15,TRBJ2-1,CATSRDRGGGNNEQFF
TRBV5-1,TRBJ1-6,CASSWTGVNSPLHF
TRBV5-1,TRBJ2-3,CASSLGQSTDTQYF
TRBV28,TRBJ1-3,CATFGQAPGNTIYF
TRBV28,TRBJ1-2,CASTPGQGAGYTF
TRBV9,TRBJ2-7,CASTKTGEGYEQYF
TRBV24-1,TRBJ1-1,CATSDPALPNTEAFF
TRBV7-3,TRBJ2-1,CASSPRAGTGDNEQFF
TRBV5-6,TRBJ1-1,CASSLGGSTTEAFF